A selection of T cell receptor beta chains follows, all from one sample in a study of patients and donors after allogeneic stem cell transplantation. TCRdb reprocessed the RT-PCR reads with MiXCR, giving one entry per CDR3 protein. The data show some 880,000 distinct CDR3 sequences, more than 15% seen once. Sequenced input: blood, either unsorted or a sorted T cell fraction (not recorded which). The receptor source for this set is a human donor who was either an allogeneic HSCT recipient or a stem cell or donor lymphocyte infusion donor (not recorded which). It is not recorded whose cells these are; they may come from a transplant donor. The CDR3 runs from the conserved cysteine through the conserved F or W. Each record gives: J gene, clone size, V gene, D gene, CDR3 DNA, CDR3 protein. The D gene is left open where the match is weak. The size entry is marked missing in some rows and otherwise reads once, few, many or a size class.

j_gene: TRBJ1-1; abundance: few; v_gene: TRBV5-1; d_gene: -; CDR3nt: TGCGCCAGCAGCTTGGACCCCGGGAGGGGAACTGAAGCTTTCTTT; CDR3aa: CASSLDPGRGTEAFF
j_gene: TRBJ2-3; abundance: -; v_gene: TRBV7-2; d_gene: -; CDR3nt: TGTGCCAGCACAGGAACGAACACAGATACGCAGTATTTT; CDR3aa: CASTGTNTDTQYF
j_gene: TRBJ1-1; abundance: -; v_gene: TRBV12-3/TRBV12-4; d_gene: TRBD1; CDR3nt: TGTGCCAGCAGTTCCGCAGCAGGGGGCAATAGAGCTTTCTTT; CDR3aa: CASSSAAGGNRAFF
j_gene: TRBJ2-7; abundance: -; v_gene: TRBV12-3/TRBV12-4; d_gene: -; CDR3nt: TGTGCCAGCAGTTTAGGGGGATCGTCCTACGGGCAGTACTTC; CDR3aa: CASSLGGSSYGQYF
j_gene: TRBJ2-7; abundance: once; v_gene: TRBV27; d_gene: -; CDR3nt: TGTGCCAGCAGTTTACTGGACAGTGGAAGGGAGCAGTACTTC; CDR3aa: CASSLLDSGREQYF
j_gene: TRBJ1-6; abundance: many; v_gene: TRBV18; d_gene: -; CDR3nt: TGTGCCAGCTCACCACAGCCAGCGAGCTCCTATAATTCACCCCTCCACTTT; CDR3aa: CASSPQPASSYNSPLHF
j_gene: TRBJ1-5; abundance: -; v_gene: TRBV12-3/TRBV12-4; d_gene: TRBD1; CDR3nt: TGTGCCAGCAGTTCGGCGCGGGGTAGGGGGCTCAATCAGCCCCAGCATTTT; CDR3aa: CASSSARGRGLNQPQHF
j_gene: TRBJ2-1; abundance: many; v_gene: TRBV12-3/TRBV12-4; d_gene: TRBD2; CDR3nt: TGTGCCAGCAGTTTAACGGCGGGAGTCCGCAATGAGCAGTTCTTC; CDR3aa: CASSLTAGVRNEQFF
j_gene: TRBJ1-4; abundance: few; v_gene: TRBV12-3/TRBV12-4; d_gene: -; CDR3nt: TGTGCCAGCAGTTTCCGGCAGGGACTGCTGTTTTTT; CDR3aa: CASSFRQGLLFF
j_gene: TRBJ1-5; abundance: -; v_gene: TRBV18; d_gene: TRBD1; CDR3nt: TGTGCCAGCTCAACGACAGGGCTCCAGCCCCAGCATTTT; CDR3aa: CASSTTGLQPQHF
j_gene: TRBJ2-6; abundance: -; v_gene: TRBV6-4; d_gene: -; CDR3nt: TGTGCCAGCAGCCCAAACGGGGGCACTGGGGCCAACGTCCTGACTTTC; CDR3aa: CASSPNGGTGANVLTF
j_gene: TRBJ1-5; abundance: -; v_gene: TRBV20-1; d_gene: -; CDR3nt: TGCAGTGCTAGAGTCCCCACAGGGAGGAATCAGCCCCAGCATTTT; CDR3aa: CSARVPTGRNQPQHF